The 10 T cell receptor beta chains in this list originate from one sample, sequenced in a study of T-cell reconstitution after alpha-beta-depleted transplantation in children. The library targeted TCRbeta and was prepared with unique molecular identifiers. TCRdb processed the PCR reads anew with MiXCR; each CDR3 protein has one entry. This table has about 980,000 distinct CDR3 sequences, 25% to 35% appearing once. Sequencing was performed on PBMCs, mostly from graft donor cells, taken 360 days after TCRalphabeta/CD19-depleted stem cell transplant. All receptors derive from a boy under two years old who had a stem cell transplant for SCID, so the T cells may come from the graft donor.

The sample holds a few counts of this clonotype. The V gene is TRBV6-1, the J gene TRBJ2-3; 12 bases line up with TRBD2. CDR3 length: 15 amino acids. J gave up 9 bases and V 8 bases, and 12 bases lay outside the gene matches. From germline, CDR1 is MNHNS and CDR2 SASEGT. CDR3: CASSPLAGGPGTQYF. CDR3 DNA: TGTGCCAGCTCCCCCCTAGCGGGGGGGCCAGGGACGCAGTATTTT.

The CDR3 region has the DNA TGCGCCAGCACCGCGGGACAGGCGGCCTACGAGCAGTACTTC. Its translation: CASTAGQAAYEQYF. V and J are TRBV5-1 and TRBJ2-7, with TRBD1 identical over 8 bases. CDR1 and CDR2 from the germline V gene are SGHRS and YFSETQ. With V trimmed by 6 bases and J by 2 bases, 7 bases remained unmatched. The CDR3 is 14 amino acids.

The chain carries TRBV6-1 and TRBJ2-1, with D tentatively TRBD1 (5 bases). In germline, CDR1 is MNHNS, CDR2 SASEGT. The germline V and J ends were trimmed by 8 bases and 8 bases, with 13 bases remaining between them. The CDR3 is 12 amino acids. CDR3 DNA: TGTGCCAGCTCGACATGGGGCCATGAGCAGTTCTTC. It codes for CASSTWGHEQFF.

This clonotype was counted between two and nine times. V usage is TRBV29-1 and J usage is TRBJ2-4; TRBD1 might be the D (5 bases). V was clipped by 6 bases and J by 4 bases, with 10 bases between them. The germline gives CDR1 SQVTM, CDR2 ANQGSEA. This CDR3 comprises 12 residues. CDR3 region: CSVRATKNIQYF. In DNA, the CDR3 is TGCAGCGTCAGGGCTACAAAAAACATTCAGTACTTC.

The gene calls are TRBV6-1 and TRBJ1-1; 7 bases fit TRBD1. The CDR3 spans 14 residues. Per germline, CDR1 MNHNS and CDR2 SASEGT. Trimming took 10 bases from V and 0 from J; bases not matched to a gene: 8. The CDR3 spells CATNRGRLNTEAFF. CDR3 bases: TGTGCCACGAACAGGGGTCGGTTGAACACTGAAGCTTTCTTT.

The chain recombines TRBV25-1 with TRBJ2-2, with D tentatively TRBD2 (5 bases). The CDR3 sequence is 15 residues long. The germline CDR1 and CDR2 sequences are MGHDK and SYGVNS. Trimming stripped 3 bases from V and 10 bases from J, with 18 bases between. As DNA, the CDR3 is TGTGCCAGCAGTGAGAGGAGCCCACGGAGGATGGAGCTGTTTTTT. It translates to CASSERSPRRMELFF.

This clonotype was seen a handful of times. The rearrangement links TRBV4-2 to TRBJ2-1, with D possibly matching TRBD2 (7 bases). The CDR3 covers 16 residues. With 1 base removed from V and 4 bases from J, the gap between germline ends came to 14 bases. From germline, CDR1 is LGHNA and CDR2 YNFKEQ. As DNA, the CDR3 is TGTGCCAGCAGCCAAGGGGCGCGGGGGCCGTACAATGAGCAGTTCTTC. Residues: CASSQGARGPYNEQFF.

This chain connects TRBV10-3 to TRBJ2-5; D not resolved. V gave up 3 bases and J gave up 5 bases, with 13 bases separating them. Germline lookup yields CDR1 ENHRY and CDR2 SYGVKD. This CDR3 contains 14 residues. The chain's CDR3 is CAISDYGVGETQYF. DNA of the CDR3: TGTGCCATCAGTGATTATGGGGTGGGGGAGACCCAGTACTTC.

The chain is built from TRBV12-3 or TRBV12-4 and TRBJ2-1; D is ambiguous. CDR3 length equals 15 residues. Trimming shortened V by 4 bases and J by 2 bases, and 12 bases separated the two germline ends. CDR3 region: CASSYMSITYNEQFF. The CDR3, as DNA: TGTGCCAGCAGTTATATGTCCATCACCTACAATGAGCAGTTCTTC.

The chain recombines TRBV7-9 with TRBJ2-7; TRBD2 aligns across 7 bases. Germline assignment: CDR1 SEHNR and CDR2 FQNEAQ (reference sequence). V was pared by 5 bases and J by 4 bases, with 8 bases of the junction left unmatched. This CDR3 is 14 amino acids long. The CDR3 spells CASSGGDYLYEQYF. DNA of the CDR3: TGTGCCAGCAGCGGCGGGGACTATCTTTACGAGCAGTACTTC.